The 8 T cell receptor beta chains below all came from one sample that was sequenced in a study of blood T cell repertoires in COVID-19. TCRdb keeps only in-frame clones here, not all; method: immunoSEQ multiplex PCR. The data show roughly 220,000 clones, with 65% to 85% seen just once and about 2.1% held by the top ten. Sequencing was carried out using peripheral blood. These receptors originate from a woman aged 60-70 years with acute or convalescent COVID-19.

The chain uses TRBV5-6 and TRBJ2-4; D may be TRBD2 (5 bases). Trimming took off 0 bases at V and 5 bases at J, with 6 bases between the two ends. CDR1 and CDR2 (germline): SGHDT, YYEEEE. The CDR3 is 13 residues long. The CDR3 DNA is TGTGCCAGCAGCTTGGCCGGGGAAAACATTCAGTACTTC. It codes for CASSLAGENIQYF.

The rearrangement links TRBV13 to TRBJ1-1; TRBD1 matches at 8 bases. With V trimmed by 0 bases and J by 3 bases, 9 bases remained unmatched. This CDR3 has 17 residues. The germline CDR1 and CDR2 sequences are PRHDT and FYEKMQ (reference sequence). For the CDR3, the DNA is TGTGCCAGCAGCTTAGGGACAGGGGCCCGGGAGGACACTGAAGCTTTCTTT. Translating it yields CASSLGTGAREDTEAFF.

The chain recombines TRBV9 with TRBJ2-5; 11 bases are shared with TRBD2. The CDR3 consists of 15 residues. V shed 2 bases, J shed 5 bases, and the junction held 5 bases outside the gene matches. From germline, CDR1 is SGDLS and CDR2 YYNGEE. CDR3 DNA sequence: TGTGCCAGCAGCGTTAGCGGGGGGGCCGGGGAGACCCAGTACTTC. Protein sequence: CASSVSGGAGETQYF.

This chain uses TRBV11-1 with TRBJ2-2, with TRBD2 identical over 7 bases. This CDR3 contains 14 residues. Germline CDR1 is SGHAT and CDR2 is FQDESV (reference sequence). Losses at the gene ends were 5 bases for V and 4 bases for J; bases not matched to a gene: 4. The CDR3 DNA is TGTGCCAGCAGCCATGGGGGGGGCACCGGGGAGCTGTTTTTT. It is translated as CASSHGGGTGELFF. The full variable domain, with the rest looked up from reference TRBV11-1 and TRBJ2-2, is EAEVAQSPRYKITEKSQAVAFWCDPISGHATLYWYRQILGQGPELLVQFQDESVVDDSQLPKDRFSAERLKGVDSTLKIQPAELGDSAMYLCASSHGGGTGELFFGEGSRLTVL.

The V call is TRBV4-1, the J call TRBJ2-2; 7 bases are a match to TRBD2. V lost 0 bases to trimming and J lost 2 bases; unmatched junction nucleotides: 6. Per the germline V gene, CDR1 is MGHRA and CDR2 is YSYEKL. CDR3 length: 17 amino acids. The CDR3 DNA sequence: TGCGCCAGCAGCCAAGATCGGAGCGGGATAAACACCGGGGAGCTGTTTTTT. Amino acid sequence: CASSQDRSGINTGELFF.

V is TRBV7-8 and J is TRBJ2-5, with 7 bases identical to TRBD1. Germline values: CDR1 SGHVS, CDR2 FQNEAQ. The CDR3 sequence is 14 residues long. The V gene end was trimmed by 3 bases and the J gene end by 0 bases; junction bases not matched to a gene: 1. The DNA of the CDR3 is TGTGCCAGCAGCTTGGACAGGTACCAAGAGACCCAGTACTTC. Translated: CASSLDRYQETQYF.

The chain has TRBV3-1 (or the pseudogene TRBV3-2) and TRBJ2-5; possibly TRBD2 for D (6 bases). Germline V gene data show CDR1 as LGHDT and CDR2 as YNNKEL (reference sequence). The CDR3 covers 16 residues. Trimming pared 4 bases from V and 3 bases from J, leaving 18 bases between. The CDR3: CASSLIKTSRKETQYF. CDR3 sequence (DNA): TGTGCCAGCAGCCTGATTAAAACTAGCAGAAAAGAGACCCAGTACTTC.

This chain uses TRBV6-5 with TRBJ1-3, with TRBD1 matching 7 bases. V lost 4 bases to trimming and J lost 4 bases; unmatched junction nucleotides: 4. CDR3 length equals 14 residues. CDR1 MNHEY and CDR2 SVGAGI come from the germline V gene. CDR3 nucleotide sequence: TGTGCCAGCAGTTCGACAGGGTCGGGAAACACCATATATTTT. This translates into CASSSTGSGNTIYF.